A single sample is the source of the 10 T cell receptor beta chains below, sequenced in a study of T-cell reconstitution after alpha-beta-depleted transplantation in children. Unique molecular identifiers were incorporated into the prepared TCRbeta library. One entry per CDR3 protein, called by TCRdb with MiXCR from the PCR reads. The sample has 220,000 or so distinct CDR3 sequences; around 7.8% are singletons. Sequencing was performed on PBMCs, mostly from graft donor cells, taken 180 days after TCRalphabeta/CD19-depleted stem cell transplant. Receptor source: a male patient under 18 who had a stem cell transplant for acute lymphoblastic leukemia, so the T cells may come from the graft donor.

This clonotype was counted at least ten times. The CDR3 here is CATSERSGKYNEQFF. The CDR3 DNA sequence: TGTGCCACCAGTGAACGGAGCGGAAAGTACAATGAGCAGTTCTTC. The chain recombines TRBV24-1 with TRBJ2-1, with D possibly being TRBD2 (5 bases). CDR3 length: 15 residues. Trimming removed 4 bases at V and 4 bases at J, with 13 bases between. Germline V gene data show CDR1 as KGHDR and CDR2 as SFDVKD.

This clonotype has ten or more counts. This sequence joins TRBV29-1 and TRBJ1-2; tentatively, D is TRBD1 (6 bases). Trimming took 7 bases from V and 1 from J, leaving 16 bases between them. Germline V CDR1 and CDR2: SQVTM, ANQGSEA. This CDR3 is built from 14 residues. The CDR3 reads CSAEGDTLNYGYTF. The DNA for the CDR3 is TGCAGCGCCGAGGGGGACACCCTTAACTATGGCTACACCTTC.

The chain recombines TRBV19 with TRBJ2-6; D may be TRBD1 (5 bases). Germline V CDR1 and CDR2: LNHDA, SQIVND (reference sequence). Trimming shortened V by 6 bases and J by 2 bases, and 23 bases separated the two germline ends. The CDR3 length is 19 residues. CDR3 region: CASSPLQGWGIAGANVLTF. The CDR3 DNA reads as TGTGCCAGTAGCCCTCTTCAGGGATGGGGCATCGCTGGGGCCAACGTCCTGACTTTC.

A word on this clonotype: One junction end does not reproduce the germline sequence, and a read error may be involved. The chain carries TRBV5-3 and TRBJ2-5, with D unclear. TRBV5-3 is an ORF, with its function uncertain. The CDR3 is made up of 14 amino acids. CDR3 nucleotides: TGTGCCAGGGGCCCCGGACGTAGACAAGGGACCCAGTACTTC. Translation gives CARGPGRRQGTQYF.

This clonotype has at least ten counts. The chain has TRBV2 and TRBJ1-1; TRBD1 might be the D (6 bases). Germline-derived CDR1 and CDR2 are SNHLY and FYNNEI. V shed 7 bases and J shed 0 bases, with 15 bases lying between them. The CDR3 extends over 15 amino acids. CDR3 sequence reads: CASTVQGRLNTEAFF. The DNA for the CDR3 is TGTGCCAGCACCGTCCAGGGGCGGTTGAACACTGAAGCTTTCTTT.

The chain has TRBV5-1 and TRBJ2-7, with D perhaps TRBD1 (6 bases). V was clipped by 3 bases and J by 0 bases, with 10 bases between them. The V gene's germline CDR1 is SGHRS and CDR2 YFSETQ. The CDR3 has 14 amino acids. CDR3 bases: TGCGCCAGCAGCTATGACAGGAGCTCCTACGAGCAGTACTTC. Its translation: CASSYDRSSYEQYF.

This clonotype was seen many times. One junction end does not reproduce the germline sequence, and a read error may be involved. The gene calls are TRBV29-1 and TRBJ1-1; D not certain. This CDR3 is built from 12 residues. Germline V gives CDR1 SQVTM, CDR2 ANQGSEA. The CDR3 DNA is TGCAGCGTTGCTCCCCAGAACACTGAAGCTTCCTTT. Its translation is CSVAPQNTEASF.

This clonotype was seen many times. The chain couples TRBV28 to TRBJ1-2, with no clear D. CDR1 MDHEN and CDR2 SYDVKM come from the germline V gene. Trimming cost V 7 bases and J 2 bases, with 20 bases left between them. The CDR3 loop spans 16 amino acids. The CDR3 is CASTSDGMSLNYGYTF. CDR3 bases: TGTGCCAGCACCTCGGACGGCATGTCCCTCAACTATGGCTACACCTTC.

This clonotype was detected many times. This chain links TRBV6-5 with TRBJ1-2; D is unresolved. The V gene lost 2 bases and the J gene lost 8 bases, with 12 bases spanning the gap. Germline V CDR1 and CDR2: MNHEY, SVGAGI. This CDR3 is built from 13 residues. The CDR3 sequence is CASSYGLLGGYTF. CDR3 DNA: TGTGCCAGCAGTTACGGACTGCTGGGAGGCTACACCTTC.

Ten or more counts support this clonotype. The J gene is TRBJ2-6, the V gene TRBV27, with D hard to call. V was cut by 4 bases and J by 0 bases, with 7 bases left in between. This CDR3 is 15 amino acids long. Germline V gives CDR1 MNHEY, CDR2 SMNVEV (reference sequence). The CDR3 region is CASSSPYSGANVLTF. The CDR3 DNA sequence: TGTGCCAGCAGTTCACCTTACTCTGGGGCCAACGTCCTGACTTTC.